Below, 27 T cell receptor beta chains from the same sample are listed, as sequenced in a study of regulatory T cells. Findings and caveats of the study: In CD3G-deficient patients, conventional CD4+ T cells were enriched for hydrophobic CDR3 residues at positions 6 and 7.

Amplification used 52 TRBV primers and 13 TRBJ primers. Data came from immunoSEQ multiplex PCR; TCRdb stores just in-frame clones and leaves some out. The repertoire holds 20,000 to 25,000 clones, with nearly 90% as singletons. Their target antigens are unknown. The sample taken for sequencing was conventional CD4+ T cells sorted from blood. Receptors were obtained from a child between 10 and 17 years old with CD3G deficiency.

The J gene is TRBJ2-1, the V gene TRBV5-1; D is possibly TRBD1 or TRBD2 (5 bases each). Per germline, CDR1 SGHRS and CDR2 YFSETQ. The CDR3 has 14 residues. The germline V and J ends were trimmed by 2 bases and 14 bases, with 20 bases remaining between them. This CDR3 is CASSLMRDPRVEFF. Here the CDR3 DNA reads TGCGCCAGCAGCTTAATGAGGGACCCCCGGGTGGAGTTCTTC.

This rearrangement joins TRBV5-1 to TRBJ2-6, with 12 bases fitting TRBD1. Germline V gene sequence: CDR1 SGHRS, CDR2 YFSETQ. CDR3 size: 17 residues. Trimming removed 2 bases from V and 3 bases from J; junction bases left unmatched: 3. CDR3: CASSFGTGGFGANVLTF. The DNA of the CDR3 is TGCGCCAGCAGCTTTGGGACAGGGGGCTTTGGGGCCAACGTCCTGACTTTC. Together with reference TRBV5-1 and TRBJ2-6, the CDR3 gives the full variable domain: KAGVTQTPRYLIKTRGQQVTLSCSPISGHRSVSWYQQTPGQGLQFLFEYFSETQRNKGNFPGRFSGRQFSNSRSEMNVSTLELGDSALYLCASSFGTGGFGANVLTFGAGSRLTVL.

The V and J genes are TRBV6-6 and TRBJ1-1; 8 bases are a match to TRBD1. The trim removed 8 bases at V and 5 bases at J, leaving 10 bases unmatched. CDR1 is MNHNY, CDR2 SVGAGI, per germline (reference sequence). CDR3 length: 14 residues. The CDR3 DNA is TGTGCCAGCCTCTCTCGACAGGGGAGGACTGAAGCTTTCTTT. It yields the protein CASLSRQGRTEAFF.

V and J are TRBV5-1 and TRBJ1-4, with D unresolved. Trimming removed 0 bases from V and 11 bases from J, with 8 bases in between. The CDR3 covers 12 residues. Germline values: CDR1 SGHRS, CDR2 YFSETQ. CDR3 residues: CASSLDGVKLFF. Here the CDR3 DNA reads TGCGCCAGCAGCTTGGACGGGGTTAAACTGTTTTTT. The whole variable domain, filled in from reference TRBV5-1 and TRBJ1-4, reads KAGVTQTPRYLIKTRGQQVTLSCSPISGHRSVSWYQQTPGQGLQFLFEYFSETQRNKGNFPGRFSGRQFSNSRSEMNVSTLELGDSALYLCASSLDGVKLFFGSGTQLSVL.

J is TRBJ2-5 and V is TRBV7-6, with 7 bases aligning to TRBD1. The CDR3 runs to 12 residues. V trimming: 5 bases; J trimming: 7 bases; junction bases outside the gene matches: 4. The germline V gene has CDR1 SGHVS and CDR2 FNYEAQ. The CDR3 region is CASSGTEGTQYF. Here the CDR3 DNA reads TGTGCCAGCAGCGGGACAGAGGGGACCCAGTACTTC.

The chain has TRBV11-2 and TRBJ2-7; 10 nucleotides line up with TRBD2. With 4 bases clipped from V and 6 bases from J, the junction kept 9 bases outside the gene matches. The CDR3 is made up of 15 amino acids. Germline CDR1 and CDR2: SGHAT and FQNNGV. CDR3 sequence: CASSSRLAGHFEQYF. CDR3 nucleotides: TGTGCCAGCAGCTCCCGACTAGCGGGTCACTTCGAGCAGTACTTC.

This chain connects TRBV18 to TRBJ2-5; D may be TRBD2 (6 bases). The V end was cut by 4 bases, the J end by 4 bases, with 7 bases between. This CDR3 is built from 12 residues. Germline V gene data show CDR1 as KGHSH and CDR2 as LQKENI. The CDR3 DNA reads as TGTGCCAGCTCACAGGAGGGAGAGACCCAGTACTTC. Encoded protein: CASSQEGETQYF. Full variable domain (remainder filled in from reference TRBV18 and TRBJ2-5): NAGVMQNPRHLVRRRGQEARLRCSPMKGHSHVYWYRQLPEEGLKFMVYLQKENIIDESGMPKERFSAEFPKEGPSILRIQQVVRGDSAAYFCASSQEGETQYFGPGTRLLVL.

The rearrangement uses TRBV6-1 and TRBJ2-7; weak D call: TRBD2 (6 bases). The germline V gene has CDR1 MNHNS and CDR2 SASEGT. V lost 7 bases and J 6 bases, leaving 19 bases between the germline ends. The CDR3 has 14 amino acids. The CDR3 protein is CASKGGTLRGEQYF. DNA of the CDR3: TGTGCCAGCAAGGGCGGGACTCTTCGTGGCGAGCAGTACTTC.

This rearrangement joins TRBV30 to TRBJ1-1; D is perhaps TRBD1 (6 bases). V was shortened by 1 base and J by 3 bases, with 9 bases between the two germline ends. Germline loops: CDR1 GTSNPN, CDR2 SVGIG (reference sequence). The CDR3 is 13 residues long. This chain's CDR3 is CAWSADRYTEAFF. DNA for the CDR3: TGTGCCTGGAGTGCCGACAGGTACACTGAAGCTTTCTTT.

The chain links TRBV11-2 to TRBJ2-5, with a tentative D call TRBD1 (5 bases). Trimming stripped 1 base from V and 5 bases from J, with 14 bases between. Per the germline V gene, CDR1 is SGHAT and CDR2 is FQNNGV. The CDR3 totals 15 residues. The CDR3 DNA reads TGTGCCAGCAGCTTAGGCATGGGGCGTTTGGAGACCCAGTACTTC. Translation gives CASSLGMGRLETQYF.

The rearrangement joins TRBV27 to TRBJ2-2, with D possibly TRBD1 on 7 matching bases. Germline lookup yields CDR1 MNHEY and CDR2 SMNVEV (reference sequence). The CDR3 runs to 15 residues. Trimming shortened V by 2 bases and J by 7 bases, and 14 bases separated the two germline ends. As DNA, the CDR3 is TGTGCCAGCAGTTTACGCGGGACAGTAGGCGGGGAGCTGTTTTTT. This translates into CASSLRGTVGGELFF.

This chain joins TRBV5-1 and TRBJ2-5; 8 bases fit TRBD2. V gave up 4 bases and J gave up 4 bases; unmatched junction bases: 9. CDR3 length equals 15 residues. From germline, CDR1 is SGHRS and CDR2 YFSETQ. The CDR3: CASSRSPGRGETQYF. The DNA of the CDR3 is TGCGCCAGCAGCAGAAGCCCCGGGAGGGGAGAGACCCAGTACTTC.

This clone showed up just once. The chain recombines TRBV6-1 with TRBJ2-2, with 7 bases lining up with TRBD1. Germline V gene sequence: CDR1 MNHNS, CDR2 SASEGT. The CDR3 has 15 residues. Unmatched junction bases numbered 5, after V lost 0 bases and J lost 7 bases. The CDR3 region is CASSEARQGIGELFF. The CDR3 DNA sequence: TGTGCCAGCAGTGAAGCTCGACAGGGAATCGGGGAGCTGTTTTTT.

The rearrangement uses TRBV28 and TRBJ2-3, with 9 bases fitting TRBD1. V was clipped by 6 bases and J by 3 bases; unmatched bases: 7. The germline CDR1 and CDR2 sequences are MDHEN and SYDVKM. The CDR3 is 15 amino acids. The CDR3 sequence: CASSRTGQGTDTQYF. The CDR3 DNA is TGTGCCAGCAGCAGAACGGGACAGGGAACAGATACGCAGTATTTT.

On this clone: A read error may produce the germline difference seen at one junction end. This chain connects TRBV5-1 to TRBJ2-1; TRBD1 aligns across 10 bases. The CDR3 sequence is 14 residues long. CDR1 is SGHRS, CDR2 YFSETQ, per germline. CDR3 loop: CASRTGGAYNEQFF. CDR3 bases: TGCGCAAGCAGGACAGGGGGTGCTTACAATGAGCAGTTCTTC.

The count of this clone is one. DNA for the CDR3: TGTGCCAGCAGCCTTATATGGACAGCCAACACTGAAGCTTTCTTT. This gives the protein CASSLIWTANTEAFF. This chain uses TRBV6-1 with TRBJ1-1; D is perhaps TRBD1 (6 bases). The V gene's germline CDR1 is MNHNS and CDR2 SASEGT. The CDR3 sequence is 15 residues long. V lost 6 bases and J lost 2, with 16 bases in between.

The chain uses TRBV5-1 and TRBJ2-5; 11 bases map to TRBD2. In germline, CDR1 is SGHRS, CDR2 YFSETQ. V dropped 4 bases and J dropped 2; count of bases not matched to a gene: 7. The CDR3 runs to 16 residues. The CDR3 coding sequence is TGCGCCAGCAGCCCGGGGACTAGCGGATATCAAGAGACCCAGTACTTC. Protein sequence: CASSPGTSGYQETQYF.

This sequence joins TRBV28 and TRBJ2-7; D ambiguous. This CDR3 has 14 amino acids. Deletions cut 6 bases from V and 5 bases from J, with 17 bases between. The germline V gene encodes CDR1 MDHEN and CDR2 SYDVKM. The CDR3 bases are TGTGCCAGCAGCCCAACCAACCCAGTCCACGAGCAGTACTTC. It yields the protein CASSPTNPVHEQYF.

This chain uses TRBV7-2 with TRBJ2-1; D remains ambiguous. The CDR3 is 16 residues long. The V gene lost 1 base and the J gene lost 15 bases, with 25 bases spanning the gap. Germline CDR1 is SGHTA and CDR2 is FQGNSA. The CDR3, as DNA: TGTGCCAGCAGCTTAGGTGTCTGGGCCACAGCCGCCCCACCGTTCTTC. Its translation: CASSLGVWATAAPPFF. Combining the CDR3 with reference TRBV7-2 and TRBJ2-1 gives the whole variable domain GAGVSQSPSNKVTEKGKDVELRCDPISGHTALYWYRQSLGQGLEFLIYFQGNSAPDKSGLPSDRFSAERTGGSVSTLTIQRTQQEDSAVYLCASSLGVWATAAPPFFGPGTRLTVL.

The rearrangement links TRBV5-1 to TRBJ2-2, with D possibly matching TRBD2 (6 bases). The CDR3 runs to 15 residues. Trimming took 3 bases from V and 0 from J, leaving 9 bases between them. Germline lookup yields CDR1 SGHRS and CDR2 YFSETQ. The CDR3 bases are TGCGCCAGCAGCTCGGTAGCGGCGAACACCGGGGAGCTGTTTTTT. It is translated as CASSSVAANTGELFF.

CDR3 nucleotide sequence: TGTGCCAGCAGTCCCTCTTCGACAGGGGTGGCGACCCAGTACTTC. Translation: CASSPSSTGVATQYF. The chain employs TRBV28 and TRBJ2-5, with TRBD1 matching 8 bases. This CDR3 spans 15 amino acids. CDR1 is MDHEN and CDR2 is SYDVKM in the germline V gene. V was clipped by 5 bases and J by 7 bases; unmatched bases: 12.

The V and J genes are TRBV20-1 and TRBJ2-5; D not certain. From germline, CDR1 is DFQATT and CDR2 SNEGSKA (reference sequence). This CDR3 is built from 11 residues. V was shortened by 5 bases and J by 3 bases, with 7 bases between the two germline ends. CDR3 loop: CSADIKETQYF. The DNA for the CDR3 is TGCAGTGCTGACATTAAAGAGACCCAGTACTTC.

Only one count was recorded for this clone. The chain has TRBV18 and TRBJ2-7; 7 bases are shared with TRBD1. Germline V gives CDR1 KGHSH, CDR2 LQKENI. The CDR3 covers 15 residues. J gave up 1 base and V 2 bases, and 5 bases lay outside the gene matches. CDR3: CASSPTGAGSYEQYF. The CDR3 coding sequence is TGTGCCAGCTCACCAACAGGGGCAGGGTCCTACGAGCAGTACTTC.

The chain has TRBV5-1 and TRBJ1-2, with TRBD1 matching over 10 bases. The length of the CDR3 is 14 residues. Germline loops: CDR1 SGHRS, CDR2 YFSETQ. The trim removed 0 bases at V and 6 bases at J, leaving 2 bases unmatched. The CDR3 sequence is CASSLEGTGDGYTF. The DNA of the CDR3 is TGCGCCAGCAGCTTGGAGGGGACAGGGGATGGCTACACCTTC.

The chain uses TRBV28 and TRBJ2-1; the D gene is possibly TRBD2 (5 bases). Germline V lookup: CDR1 MDHEN, CDR2 SYDVKM. V was cut by 6 bases and J by 4 bases, with 22 bases left in between. CDR3 length: 17 residues. The DNA for the CDR3 is TGTGCCAGCAGCCGAGGACGGAACGCGGGCCTTTACAATGAGCAGTTCTTC. As protein: CASSRGRNAGLYNEQFF.

A few counts support this clone. The CDR3 loop is CASSLGTGRAGLAKNIQYF. DNA of the CDR3: TGTGCCAGCAGCTTAGGTACCGGGAGGGCCGGGTTAGCCAAAAACATTCAGTACTTC. The chain links TRBV11-2 to TRBJ2-4; 8 bases are a match to TRBD2. J was trimmed by 0 bases and V by 1 base; bases with no gene match: 11. From germline, CDR1 is SGHAT and CDR2 FQNNGV. The CDR3 covers 19 residues.

This chain uses TRBV21-1 with TRBJ1-1. TRBV21-1 corresponds to a pseudogene. This CDR3 has 13 residues. DNA for the CDR3: TGTGCCAGCAGCAAAAAAGGGCGGATTGAAGCTTTCTTT. Residues: CASSKKGRIEAFF.